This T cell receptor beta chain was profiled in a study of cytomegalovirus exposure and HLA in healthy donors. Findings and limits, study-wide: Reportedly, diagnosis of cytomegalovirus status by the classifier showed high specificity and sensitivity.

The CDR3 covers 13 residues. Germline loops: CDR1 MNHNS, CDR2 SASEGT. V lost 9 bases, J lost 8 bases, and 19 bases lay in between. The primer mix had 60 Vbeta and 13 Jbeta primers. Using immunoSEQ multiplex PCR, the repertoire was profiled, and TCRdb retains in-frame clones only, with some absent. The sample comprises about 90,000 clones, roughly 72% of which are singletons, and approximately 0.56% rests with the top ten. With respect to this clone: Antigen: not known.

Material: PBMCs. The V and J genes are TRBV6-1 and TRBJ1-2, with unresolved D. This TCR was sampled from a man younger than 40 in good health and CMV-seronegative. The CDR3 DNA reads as TGTGCCAGTCAAGCGGAGAATGGAGTGGGCTACACCTTC. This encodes CASQAENGVGYTF.